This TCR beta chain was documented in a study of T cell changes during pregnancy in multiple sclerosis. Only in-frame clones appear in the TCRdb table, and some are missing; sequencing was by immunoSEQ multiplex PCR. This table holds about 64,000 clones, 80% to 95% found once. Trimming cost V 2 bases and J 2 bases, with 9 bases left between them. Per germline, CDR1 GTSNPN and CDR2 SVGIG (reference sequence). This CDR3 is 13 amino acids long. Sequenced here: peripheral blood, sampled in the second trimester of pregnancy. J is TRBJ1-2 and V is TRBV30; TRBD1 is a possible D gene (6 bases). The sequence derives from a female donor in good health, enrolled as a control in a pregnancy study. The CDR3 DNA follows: TGTGCCTGGAGTTGGGGGGGCAACTATGGCTACACCTTC. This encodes CAWSWGGNYGYTF.